One sample yielded the 3 T cell receptor beta chains listed below, sequenced in a study of spatial heterogeneity in lung cancer. TCRdb fed the 5' RACE reads into MiXCR, producing one record per CDR3 protein. This sample yields 45,000 or so distinct CDR3 sequences, of which approximately 7.6% are seen a single time; less than 15% belongs to the top ten. The time point is: sample taken at primary tumor resection. No cell sorting; template was whole RNA from tumor, lung tissue or PBMC. The sample in question was PBMCs, obtained at surgery. The source is a female donor with early-stage non-small cell lung cancer.

The chain couples TRBV5-6 to TRBJ1-5; TRBD1 might be the D (5 bases). This CDR3 is 15 amino acids long. From germline, CDR1 is SGHDT and CDR2 YYEEEE. Trimming shortened V by 4 bases and J by 5 bases, and 16 bases separated the two germline ends. CDR3 loop: CASSRGGGNHQPQHF. The CDR3, as DNA: TGTGCCAGCAGCCGGGGGGGAGGGAACCATCAGCCCCAGCATTTT.

This clonotype was counted at least ten times. This sequence joins TRBV6-5 and TRBJ1-5; TRBD1 might be the D (6 bases). Germline values: CDR1 MNHEY, CDR2 SVGAGI. The germline V and J ends were trimmed by 5 bases and 1 base, with 15 bases remaining between them. CDR3 size: 16 residues. The CDR3 region is CASSPRGIGSNQPQHF. The DNA for the CDR3 is TGTGCCAGCAGTCCCAGGGGTATAGGGAGCAATCAGCCCCAGCATTTT.

This chain joins TRBV15 and TRBJ2-5; perhaps TRBD2 as D (6 bases). The CDR3 runs 12 residues. Trimming removed 6 bases at V and 1 base at J, with 6 bases between. In germline, CDR1 is LNHNV, CDR2 YYDKDF (reference sequence). Here the CDR3 reads CATRGLQETQYF. The CDR3 DNA reads TGTGCCACCAGGGGACTCCAAGAGACCCAGTACTTC.